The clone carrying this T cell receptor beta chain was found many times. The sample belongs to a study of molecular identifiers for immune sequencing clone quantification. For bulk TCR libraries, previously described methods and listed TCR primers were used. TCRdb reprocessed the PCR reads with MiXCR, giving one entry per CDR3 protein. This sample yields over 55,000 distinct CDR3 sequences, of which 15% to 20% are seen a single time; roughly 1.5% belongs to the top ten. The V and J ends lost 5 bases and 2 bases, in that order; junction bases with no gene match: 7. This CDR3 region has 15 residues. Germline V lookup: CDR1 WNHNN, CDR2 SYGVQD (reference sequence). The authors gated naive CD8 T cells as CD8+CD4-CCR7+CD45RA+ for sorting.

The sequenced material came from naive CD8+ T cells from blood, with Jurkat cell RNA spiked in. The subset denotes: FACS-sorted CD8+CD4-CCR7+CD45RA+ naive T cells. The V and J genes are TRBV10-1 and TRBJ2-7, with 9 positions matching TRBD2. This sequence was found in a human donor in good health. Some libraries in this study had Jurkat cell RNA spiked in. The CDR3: CASSPTSGPTYEQYF. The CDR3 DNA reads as TGCGCCAGCAGTCCAACTAGCGGGCCTACCTACGAGCAGTACTTC.